This T cell receptor beta chain was sequenced for a study of T cell responses to AZD1222 COVID-19 vaccine. The assay was immunoSEQ multiplex PCR, and TCRdb's table has in-frame clones only and misses some. Among roughly 120,000 clones listed, roughly 89% were seen once. Study-wide results and caveats: Epitopes outside B.1.351 and B.1.1.7 mutated regions reportedly drew nearly half of spike TCRs.

Worth noting for this clone: What it binds is not known.

Germline values: CDR1 MNHEY, CDR2 SMNVEV (reference sequence). The ends lost 7 bases at V and 3 bases at J; junction bases unmatched: 6. The CDR3 extends over 14 amino acids. This sequence was found in an adult who received the AZD1222 COVID-19 vaccine. V is TRBV27 and J is TRBJ2-7; 10 bases fit TRBD1. The sequences come from peripheral blood, collected 28 days after the second AZD1222 dose. The CDR3 region is CASTWGQGSYEQYF. The CDR3 DNA follows: TGTGCCAGCACCTGGGGACAGGGGAGCTACGAGCAGTACTTC.